The next 26 T cell receptor beta chains were all read from a single sample in a study of beta chain features in type 1 diabetes. Regarding the study as a whole: In every one of the four CD4+ subsets, TCRB CDR3s were moderately but significantly shorter in Type 1 diabetes patients.

Expressed TCRB transcripts were sequenced after all isolated RNA was converted to cDNA. Assay used: immunoSEQ multiplex PCR; TCRdb lists only in-frame clones, some missing. The repertoire holds some 250,000 clones, with about a tenth as singletons. Their antigens are not known. The sequencing input was naive CD4+ T cells from blood. The source is a man aged 25-45 years with type 1 diabetes.

This clone was counted a few times. The chain couples TRBV29-1 to TRBJ2-2, with 9 bases identical to TRBD1. Trimming cost V 4 bases and J 4 bases; bases outside gene matches: 7. Germline CDR1 reads SQVTM; CDR2 reads ANQGSEA. The CDR3 consists of 15 residues. The CDR3 sequence is CSVGTGGFGTGELFF. DNA for the CDR3: TGCAGCGTTGGCACAGGGGGCTTCGGCACCGGGGAGCTGTTTTTT.

This clone was observed a few times. Other nucleotide sequences from this sample produce the same CDR3. The rearrangement links TRBV7-9 to TRBJ1-1, with TRBD1 identical over 7 bases. The CDR3 sequence is 14 residues long. Unmatched junction bases numbered 5, after V lost 3 bases and J lost 4 bases. Germline V CDR1 and CDR2: SEHNR, FQNEAQ (reference sequence). The CDR3 DNA sequence: TGTGCCAGCAGCTTGAGACAGGGAAGCACTGAAGCTTTCTTT. It encodes CASSLRQGSTEAFF.

This rearrangement joins TRBV7-9 to TRBJ1-4; D uncertain. Germline V gives CDR1 SEHNR, CDR2 FQNEAQ (reference sequence). Between the trimmed V and J ends, which lost 1 base and 8 bases, there was a span of 11 bases. The CDR3 runs to 14 residues. The CDR3 sequence: CASSLVEGGEKLFF. In DNA, the CDR3 is TGTGCCAGCAGCTTAGTTGAGGGCGGAGAAAAACTGTTTTTT.

The chain links TRBV18 to TRBJ1-6, with 8 bases aligning to TRBD1. Trimming removed 3 bases from V and 8 bases from J; junction bases left unmatched: 6. Per the germline V gene, CDR1 is KGHSH and CDR2 is LQKENI. This CDR3 is 15 amino acids long. The CDR3 spells CASSPQGQAHSPLHF. CDR3 DNA: TGTGCCAGCTCACCCCAGGGACAGGCCCATTCACCCCTCCACTTT. Full variable domain (rest looked up from reference TRBV18 and TRBJ1-6): NAGVMQNPRHLVRRRGQEARLRCSPMKGHSHVYWYRQLPEEGLKFMVYLQKENIIDESGMPKERFSAEFPKEGPSILRIQQVVRGDSAAYFCASSPQGQAHSPLHFGNGTRLTVT.

V is TRBV4-2 and J is TRBJ1-4, with TRBD1 identical over 9 bases. Germline CDR1 reads LGHNA; CDR2 reads YNFKEQ. The CDR3 runs 15 residues. The V segment lost 2 bases and the J segment 8 bases; nucleotides outside the gene matches: 6. The CDR3 is CASSQTTGGNEKLFF. The CDR3 bases are TGTGCCAGCAGCCAAACGACAGGGGGGAACGAAAAACTGTTTTTT.

V and J are TRBV5-1 and TRBJ1-6, with 7 nucleotides matching TRBD1. V lost 3 bases, J lost 6 bases, and 3 bases stayed unmatched. The CDR3 runs 14 residues. Germline CDR1 SGHRS, CDR2 YFSETQ. As DNA, the CDR3 is TGCGCCAGCAGCTGGGACAGCACTAATTCACCCCTCCACTTT. Its protein product is CASSWDSTNSPLHF.

The chain links TRBV7-2 to TRBJ2-1; possibly TRBD1 for D (8 bases). CDR3 length: 15 amino acids. Germline assignment: CDR1 SGHTA and CDR2 FQGNSA. The ends were cut back, 5 bases at V and 13 bases at J, with 24 bases in the middle. CDR3: CASSPRGRGPPQQFF. For the CDR3, the DNA is TGTGCCAGCAGCCCCAGGGGGCGGGGGCCGCCCCAACAGTTCTTC.

This chain links TRBV28 with TRBJ2-7; 7 bases fit TRBD1. J was trimmed by 0 bases and V by 6 bases; bases with no gene match: 5. The CDR3 has 14 amino acids. The germline gives CDR1 MDHEN, CDR2 SYDVKM. CDR3 loop: CASRLQGSSYEQYF. The CDR3 nucleotides are TGTGCCAGCAGGCTACAGGGGAGCTCCTACGAGCAGTACTTC.

This clone was found once. The chain employs TRBV6-1 and TRBJ2-5, with D unclear. Germline lookup yields CDR1 MNHNS and CDR2 SASEGT. Trimming took 6 bases from V and 3 from J, leaving 14 bases between them. The CDR3 contains 14 residues. The CDR3 loop is CASRTSGGEETQYF. In nucleotides, the CDR3 is TGTGCCAGCAGGACCTCCGGCGGTGAAGAGACCCAGTACTTC.

In its sample, this clone was seen a few times. This sequence joins TRBV9 and TRBJ2-1; TRBD2 matches 9 bases. From germline, CDR1 is SGDLS and CDR2 YYNGEE. The trim removed 5 bases at V and 3 bases at J, leaving 6 bases unmatched. The CDR3 covers 15 residues. CDR3 nucleotide sequence: TGTGCCAGCAGTGAGACTAGCGGTCACTACAATGAGCAGTTCTTC. It encodes CASSETSGHYNEQFF.

The rearrangement joins TRBV9 to TRBJ2-1; 7 bases align to TRBD1. CDR3 length equals 15 residues. Trimming cost V 3 bases and J 9 bases; bases outside gene matches: 12. Germline loops: CDR1 SGDLS, CDR2 YYNGEE. This chain's CDR3 is CASSGSDRSVVEQFF. CDR3 nucleotides: TGTGCCAGCAGCGGATCGGACAGGTCCGTCGTTGAGCAGTTCTTC. Together with reference TRBV9 and TRBJ2-1, the CDR3 gives the full variable domain: DSGVTQTPKHLITATGQRVTLRCSPRSGDLSVYWYQQSLDQGLQFLIQYYNGEERAKGNILERFSAQQFPDLHSELNLSSLELGDSALYFCASSGSDRSVVEQFFGPGTRLTVL.

This clone has just a few counts. The chain has TRBV4-1 and TRBJ1-2, with no clear D. The V end was cut by 0 bases, the J end by 4 bases, with 12 bases between. Germline values: CDR1 MGHRA, CDR2 YSYEKL. The CDR3 spans 15 residues. The CDR3 loop reads CASSQDSGNPYGYTF. In DNA form, the CDR3 reads TGCGCCAGCAGCCAAGATTCCGGTAACCCCTATGGCTACACCTTC.

This clone was seen a few times. This sequence joins TRBV6-1 and TRBJ2-5, with no clear D. Germline values: CDR1 MNHNS, CDR2 SASEGT. This CDR3 is 13 amino acids long. Trimming removed 5 bases at V and 0 bases at J, with 7 bases between. The CDR3, as DNA: TGTGCCAGCAGTCCGGGTTACCAAGAGACCCAGTACTTC. Its translation: CASSPGYQETQYF.

There are a few counts of this clone. V and J are TRBV5-6 and TRBJ1-1; D may be TRBD1 (6 bases). Between the trimmed V and J ends, which lost 4 bases and 7 bases, there was a span of 11 bases. This CDR3 has 12 amino acids. The V gene's germline CDR1 is SGHDT and CDR2 YYEEEE. Here the CDR3 reads CASSPRGGEAFF. The DNA for the CDR3 is TGTGCCAGCAGCCCGAGGGGGGGTGAAGCTTTCTTT. Full variable domain (remainder filled in from reference TRBV5-6 and TRBJ1-1): DAGVTQSPTHLIKTRGQQVTLRCSPKSGHDTVSWYQQALGQGPQFIFQYYEEEERQRGNFPDRFSGHQFPNYSSELNVNALLLGDSALYLCASSPRGGEAFFGQGTRLTVV.

This clone showed up just a few times. V usage is TRBV6-6 and J usage is TRBJ1-5; a possible D gene is TRBD1 (6 bases). With 7 bases removed from V and 9 bases from J, the gap between germline ends came to 13 bases. Germline CDR1 and CDR2: MNHNY and SVGAGI (reference sequence). The CDR3 is made up of 12 amino acids. The CDR3 nucleotides are TGTGCCAGCAACCAGGGGATCACGCCCCAGCATTTT. Translated: CASNQGITPQHF.

This clone showed up just a few times. The chain uses TRBV2 and TRBJ1-5; D uncertain. CDR3 length: 12 amino acids. V was trimmed by 7 bases and J by 4 bases, leaving 8 bases between them. Germline loops: CDR1 SNHLY, CDR2 FYNNEI. The CDR3 DNA reads as TGTGCCAGCACTCGGGGTAATCAGCCCCAGCATTTT. Its protein product is CASTRGNQPQHF.

V is TRBV18 and J is TRBJ1-2; possible D gene TRBD1, 6 bases. The CDR3 runs 14 residues. Trimming pared 4 bases from V and 1 base from J, leaving 10 bases between. Germline lookup yields CDR1 KGHSH and CDR2 LQKENI. CDR3 coding DNA: TGTGCCAGCTCACTACTGGACAGTAACTATGGCTACACCTTC. It yields the protein CASSLLDSNYGYTF.

This clone was picked up a small number of times. The chain recombines TRBV28 with TRBJ2-5; 8 positions agree with TRBD2. The germline gives CDR1 MDHEN, CDR2 SYDVKM. With 3 bases clipped from V and 0 bases from J, the junction kept 3 bases outside the gene matches. The CDR3 extends over 15 amino acids. CDR3 residues: CASSLTGGYQETQYF. In DNA, the CDR3 is TGTGCCAGCAGTTTGACGGGGGGGTACCAAGAGACCCAGTACTTC.

The V call is TRBV27, the J call TRBJ2-2; 7 bases are a match to TRBD1. V dropped 8 bases and J dropped 5; count of bases not matched to a gene: 5. CDR3 length equals 13 residues. Per the germline V gene, CDR1 is MNHEY and CDR2 is SMNVEV (reference sequence). DNA of the CDR3: TGTGCCAGCCGCCGGACAGGAACCGGGGAGCTGTTTTTT. Amino acid sequence: CASRRTGTGELFF.

The rearrangement links TRBV7-2 to TRBJ1-4; D unclear. CDR3 length: 15 residues. Trimming left V 8 bases short and J 0 bases short, with 13 bases between. Germline values: CDR1 SGHTA, CDR2 FQGNSA. This chain's CDR3 is CASGSSRTTNEKLFF. DNA for the CDR3: TGTGCCAGCGGGTCTTCCAGGACAACTAATGAAAAACTGTTTTTT.

The chain links TRBV6-5 to TRBJ1-2; possibly TRBD1 for D (6 bases). Germline loops: CDR1 MNHEY, CDR2 SVGAGI. There are 14 residues in the CDR3. Trimming removed 0 bases from V and 4 bases from J, with 9 bases in between. CDR3 DNA: TGTGCCAGCAGTTACTCCAGGGGTCCCTATGGCTACACCTTC. Its protein product is CASSYSRGPYGYTF.

The rearrangement links TRBV25-1 to TRBJ1-3, with D possibly matching TRBD1 (5 bases). Germline V lookup: CDR1 MGHDK, CDR2 SYGVNS. The V gene lost 5 bases and the J gene lost 7 bases, with 18 bases spanning the gap. This CDR3 contains 15 residues. In DNA form, the CDR3 reads TGTGCCAGCAGTCCCAGCGCTTGGGGGGTGAACACCATATATTTT. Encoded protein: CASSPSAWGVNTIYF.

This clone turned up a few times. V usage is TRBV9 and J usage is TRBJ2-5; the match to TRBD1 covers 9 bases. This CDR3 region has 14 residues. Germline assignment: CDR1 SGDLS and CDR2 YYNGEE. V shed 5 bases, J shed 5 bases, and the junction held 7 bases outside the gene matches. The CDR3: CASSLTGGSETQYF. CDR3 nucleotides: TGTGCCAGCAGTCTGACAGGGGGTAGTGAGACCCAGTACTTC.

This clone was detected a few times. CDR3 protein: CASSLEGGGLYEQFF. CDR3 sequence (DNA): TGTGCCAGCAGCTTAGAAGGGGGGGGGTTGTATGAGCAGTTCTTC. The rearrangement links TRBV11-1 to TRBJ2-1, with D possibly TRBD2 on 7 matching bases. The CDR3 covers 15 residues. Looked up from germline, CDR1 is SGHAT and CDR2 is FQDESV (reference sequence). Deletions cut 1 base from V and 8 bases from J, with 15 bases between.

The V gene is TRBV18, the J gene TRBJ2-5, with D possibly TRBD2 on 6 matching bases. This CDR3 region has 15 residues. V was shortened by 4 bases and J by 2 bases, with 14 bases between the two germline ends. Per germline, CDR1 KGHSH and CDR2 LQKENI. CDR3 sequence reads: CASSLERAKQETQYF. DNA of the CDR3: TGTGCCAGCTCACTAGAGCGGGCGAAACAAGAGACCCAGTACTTC.

The chain carries TRBV4-1 and TRBJ2-7; TRBD1 might be the D (6 bases). The CDR3 runs 14 residues. Trimming pared 5 bases from V and 5 bases from J, leaving 16 bases between. Germline-derived CDR1 and CDR2 are MGHRA and YSYEKL. The CDR3 sequence: CASSSAGVIDEQYF. The CDR3 nucleotides are TGCGCCAGCAGCAGCGCAGGGGTTATCGACGAGCAGTACTTC.